These 32 T cell receptor beta chains originate from one sample sequenced in a study of blood T cell repertoires in COVID-19. The table came from immunoSEQ multiplex PCR; TCRdb's copy has only in-frame clones and leaves some out. The data contain 270,000 or so clones, 83% of them singletons. The material sequenced was peripheral blood. All receptors derive from a woman in her 50s who had recovered from COVID-19.

The rearrangement uses TRBV6-1 and TRBJ1-5; the D gene is possibly TRBD1 (6 bases). Trimming cost V 1 base and J 6 bases, with 16 bases left between them. The CDR3 contains 16 residues. Germline V gene data show CDR1 as MNHNS and CDR2 as SASEGT. CDR3 sequence: CASSEEGGEVSQPQHF. Written as DNA, the CDR3 is TGTGCCAGCAGTGAAGAGGGGGGGGAGGTTAGTCAGCCCCAGCATTTT.

As to this clone: The sample contains more than one DNA sequence encoding this CDR3. The chain recombines TRBV28 with TRBJ1-2; 7 bases agree with TRBD1. With 6 bases clipped from V and 2 bases from J, the junction kept 3 bases outside the gene matches. CDR3 size: 13 residues. Germline V CDR1 and CDR2: MDHEN, SYDVKM. The CDR3 sequence is CASSLGQNYGYTF. CDR3 sequence (DNA): TGTGCCAGCAGCCTGGGACAGAACTATGGCTACACCTTC.

The J gene is TRBJ2-7, the V gene TRBV7-8; a weak D match, TRBD2 (5 bases). This CDR3 has 11 residues. The V end was cut by 2 bases, the J end by 7 bases, with 6 bases between. Germline-derived CDR1 and CDR2 are SGHVS and FQNEAQ. The CDR3 sequence is CASSLSGEQYF. CDR3 nucleotides: TGTGCCAGCAGCTTATCGGGAGAGCAGTACTTC.

The rearrangement uses TRBV28 and TRBJ2-7; the D gene is possibly TRBD2 (5 bases). The germline V gene has CDR1 MDHEN and CDR2 SYDVKM. This CDR3 spans 12 amino acids. The V gene lost 2 bases and the J gene lost 3 bases, with 5 bases spanning the gap. CDR3 coding DNA: TGTGCCAGCAGTTTAGCGGGCTACGAGCAGTACTTC. Translating gives CASSLAGYEQYF.

This clone appeared a single time. The chain joins TRBV5-4 to TRBJ2-1; 8 bases match TRBD1. The germline CDR1 and CDR2 sequences are SGHNT and YYREEE (reference sequence). This CDR3 region has 15 residues. V trimming: 0 bases; J trimming: 8 bases; junction bases outside the gene matches: 7. This CDR3 reads CASSLAGQGRDEQFF. DNA of the CDR3: TGTGCCAGCAGCTTGGCCGGACAGGGAAGGGATGAGCAGTTCTTC.

V is TRBV7-2 and J is TRBJ1-2; D is unresolved. Trimming took off 3 bases at V and 5 bases at J, with 7 bases between the two ends. Germline V lookup: CDR1 SGHTA, CDR2 FQGNSA. CDR3 length equals 12 residues. CDR3 DNA: TGTGCCAGCAGCTTCGGTGTTTATGGCTACACCTTC. Translated, it gives CASSFGVYGYTF.

The genes are TRBV12-1 and TRBJ1-1; the table calls TRBD1, which could not be checked here. TRBV12-1 is termed a pseudogene. This CDR3 is built from 14 residues. CDR3 DNA: TGTGCCAGCCTCTGGGACAGGTTGAACACTGAAGCTTTCTTT. Encoded protein: CASLWDRLNTEAFF.

The gene calls are TRBV6-2 or TRBV6-3 and TRBJ1-1; possible D gene TRBD1, 5 bases. CDR3 length: 13 amino acids. Trimming left V 6 bases short and J 1 base short, with 9 bases between. Germline loops: CDR1 MNHEY, CDR2 SVGEGT. The CDR3 DNA is TGTGCCAGCAGCCCTACAGGGAACACTGAAGCTTTCTTT. Translating it yields CASSPTGNTEAFF.

The chain combines TRBV6-5 with TRBJ1-5; no clear D gene. The V gene's germline CDR1 is MNHEY and CDR2 SVGAGI. The germline V and J ends were trimmed by 6 bases and 5 bases, with 14 bases remaining between them. This CDR3 is built from 14 residues. The CDR3 reads CASRPGLVHQPQHF. In DNA form, the CDR3 reads TGTGCCAGCAGGCCGGGGTTGGTCCATCAGCCCCAGCATTTT.

The chain combines TRBV28 with TRBJ2-7; 7 nucleotides line up with TRBD1. V lost 7 bases, J lost 3 bases, and 12 bases stayed unmatched. The CDR3 extends over 15 amino acids. Per the germline V gene, CDR1 is MDHEN and CDR2 is SYDVKM. The CDR3 nucleotides read TGTGCCAGCACCTCGCCGGACAGGCGTTACTACGAGCAGTACTTC. It codes for CASTSPDRRYYEQYF.

V gene TRBV5-6 combines with J gene TRBJ2-5; 8 bases line up with TRBD1. The CDR3 totals 12 residues. Trimming took 4 bases from V and 4 from J; bases not matched to a gene: 0. Germline V gene data show CDR1 as SGHDT and CDR2 as YYEEEE. The CDR3 DNA follows: TGTGCCAGCAGCACAGGGGGAGAGACCCAGTACTTC. This sequence encodes CASSTGGETQYF. Based on the CDR3 plus reference TRBV5-6 and TRBJ2-5, the full variable domain is DAGVTQSPTHLIKTRGQQVTLRCSPKSGHDTVSWYQQALGQGPQFIFQYYEEEERQRGNFPDRFSGHQFPNYSSELNVNALLLGDSALYLCASSTGGETQYFGPGTRLLVL.

V is TRBV7-2 and J is TRBJ2-3, with D perhaps matching TRBD2 (5 bases). The CDR3 totals 15 residues. CDR1 is SGHTA and CDR2 is FQGNSA in the germline V gene. V was clipped by 1 base and J by 6 bases, with 14 bases between them. The chain's CDR3 is CASSLDAGKRDTQYF. CDR3 nucleotides: TGTGCCAGCAGCTTAGATGCGGGCAAGCGGGATACGCAGTATTTT.

The chain employs TRBV23-1 and TRBJ1-5; D possibly corresponds to TRBD1 (6 bases). TRBV23-1 falls under the ORF class, with uncertain function. V was trimmed by 5 bases and J by 7 bases, leaving 12 bases between them. The CDR3 contains 13 residues. Written as DNA, the CDR3 is TGCGCCAGCAGTTACAGGGAAGGGCAGCCCCAGCATTTT. Its translation is CASSYREGQPQHF.

CDR3 residues: CASSLVAGSGVGGYEQYF. CDR3 in DNA: TGTGCCAGCAGCTTAGTGGCCGGGAGCGGGGTTGGAGGCTACGAGCAGTACTTC. The genes are TRBV7-2 and TRBJ2-7, with 7 bases matching TRBD2. Trimming removed 1 base from V and 3 bases from J; junction bases left unmatched: 15. CDR1 is SGHTA, CDR2 FQGNSA, per germline. The CDR3 consists of 18 residues.

The chain recombines TRBV2 with TRBJ2-2; possibly TRBD2 for D (5 bases). V was trimmed by 4 bases and J by 2 bases, leaving 14 bases between them. The germline gives CDR1 SNHLY, CDR2 FYNNEI. The CDR3 sequence is 16 residues long. CDR3 sequence (DNA): TGTGCCAGCAGTGTGGATAGCGTAATTAACACCGGGGAGCTGTTTTTT. Amino acids: CASSVDSVINTGELFF. Full variable domain (outside the CDR3, taken from reference TRBV2 and TRBJ2-2): EPEVTQTPSHQVTQMGQEVILRCVPISNHLYFYWYRQILGQKVEFLVSFYNNEISEKSEIFDDQFSVERPDGSNFTLKIRSTKLEDSAMYFCASSVDSVINTGELFFGEGSRLTVL.

The V gene is TRBV3-1 (or the pseudogene TRBV3-2), the J gene TRBJ1-6, with TRBD1 as a possible D gene (6 bases). The CDR3 has 18 residues. Germline V gene sequence: CDR1 LGHDT, CDR2 YNNKEL (reference sequence). V was shortened by 1 base and J by 6 bases, with 19 bases between the two germline ends. The CDR3 DNA is TGTGCCAGCAGCCAAGGTTCGGACAGCCTCCGGGGTAATTCACCCCTCCACTTT. Its translation: CASSQGSDSLRGNSPLHF.

V and J are TRBV4-1 and TRBJ2-7; D is perhaps TRBD2 (5 bases). V was pared by 8 bases and J by 6 bases, with 17 bases between. Germline-derived CDR1 and CDR2 are MGHRA and YSYEKL. The length of the CDR3 is 13 residues. DNA of the CDR3: TGCGCCAGCCGGGGAGAGAGTAGGAGCGAGCAGTACTTC. Protein: CASRGESRSEQYF.

This rearrangement joins TRBV28 to TRBJ2-7; 7 nucleotides line up with TRBD1. This CDR3 has 16 amino acids. Trimming took 6 bases from V and 3 from J; bases not matched to a gene: 14. Germline V gene lookup returns CDR1 MDHEN and CDR2 SYDVKM. CDR3 sequence (DNA): TGTGCCAGCAGCCTTCCCGACAGGGTAGGAGACTACGAGCAGTACTTC. Its translation: CASSLPDRVGDYEQYF.

This chain connects TRBV6-5 to TRBJ2-7, with 8 bases aligning to TRBD2. The CDR3 runs to 13 residues. Per the germline V gene, CDR1 is MNHEY and CDR2 is SVGAGI. V gave up 6 bases and J gave up 3 bases; unmatched junction bases: 4. The CDR3: CASRLAGRYEQYF. CDR3 coding DNA: TGTGCCAGCAGGCTAGCGGGCCGCTACGAGCAGTACTTC.

V usage is TRBV7-2 and J usage is TRBJ1-1; maybe TRBD1 (6 bases). Trimming stripped 1 base from V and 0 bases from J, with 9 bases between. The V gene's germline CDR1 is SGHTA and CDR2 FQGNSA. The CDR3 is made up of 15 amino acids. The CDR3 is CASSLGQGMNTEAFF. The CDR3 region has the DNA TGTGCCAGCAGCTTAGGGCAGGGGATGAACACTGAAGCTTTCTTT.

V and J are TRBV9 and TRBJ2-3, with TRBD2 matching over 10 bases. Unmatched junction bases numbered 2, after V lost 0 bases and J lost 1 base. Germline V gene data show CDR1 as SGDLS and CDR2 as YYNGEE. This CDR3 is 16 amino acids long. The CDR3 sequence is CASSVDSGGRTDTQYF. CDR3 nucleotide sequence: TGTGCCAGCAGCGTAGATAGCGGGGGGCGCACAGATACGCAGTATTTT.

The V and J genes are TRBV4-3 and TRBJ1-2; the D gene is possibly TRBD1 (5 bases). Germline CDR1 is LGHNA and CDR2 is YSLEER. The CDR3 is made up of 16 amino acids. The V and J ends lost 0 bases and 1 base respectively, with 12 bases between them. Written as DNA, the CDR3 is TGCGCCAGCAGCCAAGATGTCGACAGCTTTAACTATGGCTACACCTTC. Protein: CASSQDVDSFNYGYTF.

The chain carries TRBV7-9 and TRBJ2-1; TRBD1 agrees at 9 bases. CDR1 SEHNR and CDR2 FQNEAQ come from the germline V gene (reference sequence). J gave up 9 bases and V 10 bases, and 4 bases lay outside the gene matches. CDR3 length equals 11 residues. CDR3 coding DNA: TGTGCCAACACAGGGGGCGGTGAGCAGTTCTTC. Amino acids: CANTGGGEQFF.

The chain links TRBV5-4 to TRBJ1-2, with D perhaps matching TRBD1 (6 bases). Deletions cut 5 bases from V and 8 bases from J, with 19 bases between. The germline V gene has CDR1 SGHNT and CDR2 YYREEE (reference sequence). The CDR3 runs 14 residues. The CDR3 region has the DNA TGTGCCAGCAGGAGAGCAGGGGCGATCGGCGGCTACACCTTC. Its protein is CASRRAGAIGGYTF. Variable domain in full (rest from reference TRBV5-4 and TRBJ1-2): ETGVTQSPTHLIKTRGQQVTLRCSSQSGHNTVSWYQQALGQGPQFIFQYYREEENGRGNFPPRFSGLQFPNYSSELNVNALELDDSALYLCASRRAGAIGGYTFGSGTRLTVV.

This chain uses TRBV21-1 with TRBJ2-4; the D segment call TRBD1 is taken from the table without a DNA check. TRBV21-1 is a recognized pseudogene. This CDR3 has 17 residues. CDR3 nucleotides: TGTGCCAGCAGCAAAGGGGACAGGGTCTGGGGCAAAAACATTCAGTACTTC. Translating it yields CASSKGDRVWGKNIQYF.

This rearrangement joins TRBV30 to TRBJ1-3, with D possibly TRBD1 on 5 matching bases. Trimming took off 0 bases at V and 11 bases at J, with 8 bases between the two ends. CDR3 length: 11 amino acids. Germline lookup yields CDR1 GTSNPN and CDR2 SVGIG (reference sequence). DNA of the CDR3: TGTGCCTGGAGTGTGGGAGGGGCCATATATTTT. Encoded protein: CAWSVGGAIYF.

This clone was observed a single time. The chain employs TRBV18 and TRBJ1-1, with D possibly TRBD1 on 5 matching bases. Germline V gene sequence: CDR1 KGHSH, CDR2 LQKENI. The CDR3 is 16 amino acids. V lost 4 bases to trimming and J lost 3 bases, with 18 bases between them. The CDR3 loop is CASSRRERTRDTEAFF. DNA for the CDR3: TGTGCCAGCTCACGACGAGAACGGACCAGGGACACTGAAGCTTTCTTT.

This rearrangement joins TRBV29-1 to TRBJ2-1, with 9 positions matching TRBD2. This CDR3 contains 15 residues. Looked up from germline, CDR1 is SQVTM and CDR2 is ANQGSEA. The V gene end was trimmed by 7 bases and the J gene end by 7 bases; junction bases not matched to a gene: 14. The CDR3 nucleotides are TGCAGCGCCCTAGGGCTAGCGGGATTGGGGAATGAGCAGTTCTTC. Its translation: CSALGLAGLGNEQFF.

The chain joins TRBV30 to TRBJ1-6; D gene ambiguous. CDR1 is GTSNPN and CDR2 is SVGIG in the germline V gene (reference sequence). V was clipped by 4 bases and J by 6 bases, with 10 bases between them. The CDR3 is 13 amino acids. The CDR3 DNA follows: TGTGCCTGGAACCAGGCGGGTAATTCACCCCTCCACTTT. Translating gives CAWNQAGNSPLHF.

The V and J genes are TRBV5-4 and TRBJ1-1, with 10 bases matching TRBD1. The CDR3 is 15 residues long. The V segment lost 5 bases and the J segment 4 bases; nucleotides outside the gene matches: 8. CDR1 is SGHNT, CDR2 YYREEE, per germline (reference sequence). This CDR3 reads CASRRQGAQGTEAFF. In nucleotides, the CDR3 is TGTGCCAGCAGGAGACAGGGGGCGCAGGGCACTGAAGCTTTCTTT.

This chain joins TRBV7-6 and TRBJ2-3; D ambiguous. Germline loops: CDR1 SGHVS, CDR2 FNYEAQ. The CDR3 runs 17 residues. V lost 3 bases and J lost 0, with 16 bases in between. The CDR3 protein is CASSFAGGSPSTDTQYF. DNA of the CDR3: TGTGCCAGCAGCTTTGCTGGCGGATCGCCTAGCACAGATACGCAGTATTTT.

The V and J genes are TRBV19 and TRBJ2-5; 11 nucleotides line up with TRBD1. This CDR3 contains 13 residues. Per germline, CDR1 LNHDA and CDR2 SQIVND (reference sequence). With 6 bases clipped from V and 4 bases from J, the junction kept 1 base outside the gene matches. CDR3 in amino acids: CASSGTGGETQYF. The CDR3 DNA follows: TGTGCCAGTAGCGGGACAGGGGGAGAGACCCAGTACTTC.